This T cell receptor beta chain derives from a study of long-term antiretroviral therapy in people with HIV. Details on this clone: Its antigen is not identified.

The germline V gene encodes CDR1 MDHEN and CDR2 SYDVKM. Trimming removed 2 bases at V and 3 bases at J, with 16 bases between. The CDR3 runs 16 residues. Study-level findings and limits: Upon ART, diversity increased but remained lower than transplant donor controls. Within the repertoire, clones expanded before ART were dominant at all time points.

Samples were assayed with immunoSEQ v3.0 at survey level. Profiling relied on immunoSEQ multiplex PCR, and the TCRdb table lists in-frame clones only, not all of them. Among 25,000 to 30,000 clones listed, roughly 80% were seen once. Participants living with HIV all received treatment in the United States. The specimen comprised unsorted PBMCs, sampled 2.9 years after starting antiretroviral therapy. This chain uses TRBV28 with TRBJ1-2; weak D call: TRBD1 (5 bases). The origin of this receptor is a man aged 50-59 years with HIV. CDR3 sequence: CASSLDSGLGDYGYTF. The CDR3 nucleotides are TGTGCCAGCAGTTTAGATTCCGGGTTAGGGGACTATGGCTACACCTTC.